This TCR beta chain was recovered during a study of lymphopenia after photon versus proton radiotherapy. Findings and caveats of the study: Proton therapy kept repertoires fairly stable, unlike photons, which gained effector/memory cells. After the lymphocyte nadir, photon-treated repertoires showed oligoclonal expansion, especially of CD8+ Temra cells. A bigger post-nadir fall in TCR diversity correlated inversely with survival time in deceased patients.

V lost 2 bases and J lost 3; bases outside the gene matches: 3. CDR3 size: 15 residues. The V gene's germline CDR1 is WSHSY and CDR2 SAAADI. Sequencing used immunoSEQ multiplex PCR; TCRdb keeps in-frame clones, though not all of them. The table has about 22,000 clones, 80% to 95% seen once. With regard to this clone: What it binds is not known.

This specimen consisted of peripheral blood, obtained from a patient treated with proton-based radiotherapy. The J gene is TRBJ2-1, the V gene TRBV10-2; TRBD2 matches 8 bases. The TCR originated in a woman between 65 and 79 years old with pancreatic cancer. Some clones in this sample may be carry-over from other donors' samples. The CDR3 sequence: CASSEGAGGYNEQFF. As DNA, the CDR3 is TGCGCCAGCAGTGAGGGGGCGGGAGGCTACAATGAGCAGTTCTTC.